The 24 T cell receptor beta chains in this list originate from one sample, sequenced in a study of blood T cell repertoires in COVID-19. Method: immunoSEQ multiplex PCR; TCRdb's copy keeps in-frame clones and lacks some. The data show 200,000 to 250,000 clones, around 84% seen once. Specimen: PBMCs or T cells enriched from blood (not recorded which). These receptor sequences come from a man in his forties who had recovered from COVID-19.

The V gene is TRBV6-5, the J gene TRBJ2-7, with TRBD1 matching over 7 bases. Germline CDR1 MNHEY, CDR2 SVGAGI. V gave up 8 bases and J gave up 0 bases; unmatched junction bases: 10. The CDR3 sequence is 15 residues long. Written as DNA, the CDR3 is TGTGCCAGCCTCCCCCGGACAGGAAGCTCCTACGAGCAGTACTTC. It translates to CASLPRTGSSYEQYF.

The V and J genes are TRBV7-9 and TRBJ2-7; 8 bases match TRBD1. Germline-derived CDR1 and CDR2 are SEHNR and FQNEAQ (reference sequence). The CDR3 consists of 13 residues. V lost 4 bases to trimming and J lost 5 bases; unmatched junction nucleotides: 4. As DNA, the CDR3 is TGTGCCAGCAGCTCGCAGGGGGCTGACGAGCAGTACTTC. It yields the protein CASSSQGADEQYF.

The V gene is TRBV4-3, the J gene TRBJ2-3; TRBD2 matches 13 bases. The CDR3 is 20 amino acids. The V segment lost 3 bases and the J segment 0 bases; nucleotides outside the gene matches: 12. Germline-derived CDR1 and CDR2 are LGHNA and YSLEER. The CDR3 loop is CASSQSPGLAGPSSTDTQYF. The CDR3 DNA reads as TGCGCCAGCAGCCAGTCTCCGGGACTAGCGGGGCCCTCTAGCACAGATACGCAGTATTTT.

This clone was recorded once. The chain is built from TRBV7-2 and TRBJ2-1; 10 positions match TRBD2. Per the germline V gene, CDR1 is SGHTA and CDR2 is FQGNSA. The CDR3 covers 18 residues. The junction had 18 bases not matched to a gene; V was cut back by 7 bases and J by 6 bases. The CDR3 DNA sequence: TGTGCCAGCACTTTAGCCTGGATGGGGACTAGCGCGTTCAATGAGCAGTTCTTC. Its protein is CASTLAWMGTSAFNEQFF.

The chain joins TRBV28 to TRBJ2-7; perhaps TRBD1 as D (5 bases). Per germline, CDR1 MDHEN and CDR2 SYDVKM. The CDR3 extends over 15 amino acids. V dropped 3 bases and J dropped 0 bases, with 12 bases sitting between them. CDR3 protein: CASSFGYRNSYEQYF. The CDR3 nucleotides read TGTGCCAGCAGTTTTGGGTACAGGAACTCCTACGAGCAGTACTTC.

The genes are TRBV7-7 and TRBJ2-5, with 8 bases fitting TRBD2. Looked up from germline, CDR1 is SSHAT and CDR2 is FNYEAQ (reference sequence). Trimming cost V 5 bases and J 9 bases; bases outside gene matches: 14. This CDR3 has 15 residues. The CDR3 region has the DNA TGTGCCAGCAGCCAGGGGACTAGGAGTTTCGGGGCCCAGTACTTC. Translation: CASSQGTRSFGAQYF.

V usage is TRBV6-5 and J usage is TRBJ1-2; 8 bases line up with TRBD1. The CDR3 sequence is 13 residues long. The V segment lost 4 bases and the J segment 6 bases; nucleotides outside the gene matches: 4. Germline loops: CDR1 MNHEY, CDR2 SVGAGI. The CDR3 sequence: CASSWTGWDGYTF. The CDR3 DNA reads as TGTGCCAGCAGTTGGACAGGGTGGGATGGCTACACCTTC.

The chain recombines TRBV5-1 with TRBJ2-7; D perhaps matches TRBD2 (6 bases). CDR1 is SGHRS, CDR2 YFSETQ, per germline. CDR3 length: 13 residues. V shed 1 base and J shed 7 bases, with 12 bases lying between them. CDR3 region: CASSLSLAREQYF. As DNA, the CDR3 is TGCGCCAGCAGCTTGTCCCTAGCGCGGGAGCAGTACTTC. The full variable domain, in which reference TRBV5-1 and TRBJ2-7 provide the parts outside the CDR3, is KAGVTQTPRYLIKTRGQQVTLSCSPISGHRSVSWYQQTPGQGLQFLFEYFSETQRNKGNFPGRFSGRQFSNSRSEMNVSTLELGDSALYLCASSLSLAREQYFGPGTRLTVT.

The rearrangement joins TRBV2 to TRBJ2-7, with D unclear. Germline loops: CDR1 SNHLY, CDR2 FYNNEI. Deletions cut 2 bases from V and 3 bases from J, with 14 bases between. CDR3 length: 15 residues. The CDR3 sequence is CASSESYPKSYEQYF. The CDR3 nucleotides read TGTGCCAGCAGTGAAAGCTACCCAAAAAGCTACGAGCAGTACTTC.

The V and J genes are TRBV7-2 and TRBJ2-3; tentative D call: TRBD2 (5 bases). V lost 1 base and J 0 bases, leaving 8 bases between the germline ends. There are 15 residues in the CDR3. CDR1 and CDR2 (germline): SGHTA, FQGNSA. The CDR3 sequence: CASSLGRGSTDTQYF. Here the CDR3 DNA reads TGTGCCAGCAGCTTAGGTCGCGGGAGCACAGATACGCAGTATTTT.

The rearrangement links TRBV3-1 (or the pseudogene TRBV3-2) to TRBJ2-7, with 8 bases identical to TRBD2. J lost 5 bases, V lost 3 bases, and 9 bases had no gene match. CDR3 length equals 15 residues. Germline CDR1 is LGHDT and CDR2 is YNNKEL (reference sequence). CDR3 DNA sequence: TGTGCCAGCAGCCATCAAATAGCGGGACAAAACGAGCAGTACTTC. Translation gives CASSHQIAGQNEQYF.

The chain has TRBV29-1 and TRBJ1-1; D remains ambiguous. Trimming stripped 3 bases from V and 3 bases from J, with 8 bases between. CDR3 length: 12 amino acids. Germline CDR1 and CDR2: SQVTM and ANQGSEA. The CDR3 loop is CSVDWSDTEAFF. As DNA, the CDR3 is TGCAGCGTTGATTGGAGTGACACTGAAGCTTTCTTT.

The V gene is TRBV5-1, the J gene TRBJ2-7; no reliable D call. Trimming cost V 4 bases and J 3 bases, with 11 bases left between them. CDR1 and CDR2 (germline): SGHRS, YFSETQ. The CDR3 sequence is 13 residues long. Here the CDR3 reads CASSPTPDYEQYF. For the CDR3, the DNA is TGCGCCAGCAGCCCCACGCCAGACTACGAGCAGTACTTC.

The chain couples TRBV25-1 to TRBJ1-2; D gene ambiguous. Between the trimmed V and J ends, which lost 2 bases and 0 bases, there was a span of 7 bases. The V gene's germline CDR1 is MGHDK and CDR2 SYGVNS. The CDR3 extends over 14 amino acids. The CDR3: CASSENPANYGYTF. As DNA, the CDR3 is TGTGCCAGCAGTGAAAATCCAGCTAACTATGGCTACACCTTC.

The chain recombines TRBV6-2 or TRBV6-3 with TRBJ2-3; D not resolved. Germline V CDR1 and CDR2: MNHEY, SVGEGT. With 2 bases removed from V and 2 bases from J, the gap between germline ends came to 11 bases. The CDR3 has 15 amino acids. The CDR3 loop reads CASSYSLVPTDTQYF. CDR3 bases: TGTGCCAGCAGTTACAGTCTAGTCCCCACAGATACGCAGTATTTT.

The chain is built from TRBV4-2 and TRBJ1-2; 10 bases agree with TRBD1. CDR1 is LGHNA and CDR2 is YNFKEQ in the germline V gene. After removal of 5 bases from V and 8 bases from J, the junction contained 14 bases not matched to a gene. The length of the CDR3 is 16 residues. The DNA of the CDR3 is TGTGCCAGCAGCTGGGGACAGGGGTCCATCTATGGAGGCTACACCTTC. Its protein is CASSWGQGSIYGGYTF.

This chain links TRBV7-9 with TRBJ2-5; unclear D gene. V lost 1 base and J lost 5, with 14 bases in between. This CDR3 contains 15 residues. The germline V gene has CDR1 SEHNR and CDR2 FQNEAQ (reference sequence). This CDR3 reads CASSLVPLSAETQYF. In DNA, the CDR3 is TGTGCCAGCAGCTTAGTGCCTCTTTCAGCGGAGACCCAGTACTTC.

The chain recombines TRBV9 with TRBJ2-1; 9 positions agree with TRBD1. Germline V gene data show CDR1 as SGDLS and CDR2 as YYNGEE. The V segment lost 3 bases and the J segment 6 bases; nucleotides outside the gene matches: 7. The CDR3 spans 15 residues. Here the CDR3 reads CASSETGGAGNEQFF. For the CDR3, the DNA is TGTGCCAGCAGCGAAACAGGGGGCGCGGGCAATGAGCAGTTCTTC.

The rearrangement links TRBV9 to TRBJ2-1; no clear D. The germline CDR1 and CDR2 sequences are SGDLS and YYNGEE. There are 13 residues in the CDR3. Between the trimmed V and J ends, which lost 0 bases and 6 bases, there was a span of 7 bases. The CDR3 coding sequence is TGTGCCAGCAGCGTAGATCTCCGCAATGAGCAGTTCTTC. This translates into CASSVDLRNEQFF. The variable domain in full, completed from reference TRBV9 and TRBJ2-1, reads DSGVTQTPKHLITATGQRVTLRCSPRSGDLSVYWYQQSLDQGLQFLIQYYNGEERAKGNILERFSAQQFPDLHSELNLSSLELGDSALYFCASSVDLRNEQFFGPGTRLTVL.

The gene calls are TRBV14 and TRBJ1-2; D remains unclear. This CDR3 is 15 amino acids long. The germline gives CDR1 SGHDN, CDR2 FVKESK. Trimming stripped 4 bases from V and 1 base from J, with 13 bases between. CDR3 protein: CASSPRWEYNYGYTF. For the CDR3, the DNA is TGTGCCAGCAGCCCCCGGTGGGAGTATAACTATGGCTACACCTTC.

This clone was observed a single time. The chain joins TRBV6-6 to TRBJ1-2, with D hard to call. The germline gives CDR1 MNHNY, CDR2 SVGAGI (reference sequence). The CDR3 runs 16 residues. The ends were cut back, 8 bases at V and 0 bases at J, with 19 bases in the middle. The chain's CDR3 is CASLSLQERANYGYTF. In DNA form, the CDR3 reads TGTGCCAGCCTTTCCCTTCAGGAAAGAGCTAACTATGGCTACACCTTC.

This clone was observed a single time. This rearrangement joins TRBV7-9 to TRBJ2-3; 12 bases fit TRBD2. Germline CDR1 and CDR2: SEHNR and FQNEAQ (reference sequence). Trimming at V came to 5 bases and at J to 5 bases, leaving 8 bases not matched to a gene. CDR3 length equals 16 residues. CDR3 residues: CASSPSSGGAGDTQYF. The CDR3 DNA reads TGTGCCAGCAGCCCCTCTAGCGGGGGGGCTGGAGATACGCAGTATTTT.

This chain links TRBV10-3 with TRBJ2-7; weak D call: TRBD1 (6 bases). The V gene's germline CDR1 is ENHRY and CDR2 SYGVKD. There are 14 residues in the CDR3. V was shortened by 4 bases and J by 2 bases, with 12 bases between the two germline ends. CDR3 DNA: TGTGCCATCAGTGCCGGGACACAAGCCTACGAGCAGTACTTC. It codes for CAISAGTQAYEQYF.

J is TRBJ2-7 and V is TRBV7-3; tentative D call: TRBD1 (5 bases). The germline CDR1 and CDR2 sequences are SGHTA and FQGTGA. This CDR3 contains 14 residues. The germline V and J ends were trimmed by 2 bases and 3 bases, with 11 bases remaining between them. The CDR3 reads CASSLGPGFYEQYF. The CDR3 DNA is TGTGCCAGCAGCTTAGGTCCAGGGTTCTACGAGCAGTACTTC.